A single sample is the source of the 26 T cell receptor beta chains below, sequenced in a study of ipilimumab plus nivolumab after autologous stem cell transplantation. Data came from immunoSEQ multiplex PCR; TCRdb stores just in-frame clones and leaves some out. The profile shows tens of thousands of clones, about 83% of them singletons. The material was PBMCs, obtained in a trial of ipilimumab plus nivolumab as post-transplant consolidation. The source of these receptors is a male donor with diffuse large B-cell lymphoma.

The genes are TRBV6-1 and TRBJ1-3, with D maybe TRBD1 (6 bases). Germline loops: CDR1 MNHNS, CDR2 SASEGT. This CDR3 has 14 residues. Deletions cut 8 bases from V and 0 bases from J, with 11 bases between. The CDR3 DNA follows: TGTGCCAGCGGTACAGGGAACTCTGGAAACACCATATATTTT. Amino acid sequence: CASGTGNSGNTIYF.

The genes are TRBV5-1 and TRBJ2-7; 9 bases map to TRBD2. The CDR3 has 15 residues. The V gene's germline CDR1 is SGHRS and CDR2 YFSETQ. J lost 2 bases, V lost 1 base, and 4 bases had no gene match. CDR3 protein: CASSLLAGGPYEQYF. The CDR3 DNA is TGCGCCAGCAGCTTGCTGGCGGGGGGGCCCTACGAGCAGTACTTC.

This chain uses TRBV7-9 with TRBJ1-2; no clear D gene. Germline V CDR1 and CDR2: SEHNR, FQNEAQ (reference sequence). The CDR3 is made up of 11 amino acids. The V end was cut by 5 bases, the J end by 8 bases, with 9 bases between. CDR3 region: CASSLLTGYTF. In DNA, the CDR3 is TGTGCCAGCAGCCTACTTACCGGCTACACCTTC.

The chain uses TRBV5-6 and TRBJ2-7; D remains ambiguous. The CDR3 spans 14 residues. The V end lost 1 base, the J end lost 0 bases, and 8 bases lay between the germline ends. CDR1 is SGHDT and CDR2 is YYEEEE in the germline V gene. CDR3 sequence: CASSLRFTSYEQYF. As DNA, the CDR3 is TGTGCCAGCAGCTTGCGGTTCACCTCCTACGAGCAGTACTTC.

There are a few counts of this clone. The chain has TRBV7-9 and TRBJ2-7; D not certain. V shed 3 bases and J shed 2 bases, with 14 bases lying between them. The length of the CDR3 is 15 residues. CDR1 SEHNR and CDR2 FQNEAQ come from the germline V gene (reference sequence). DNA of the CDR3: TGTGCCAGCAGCTTGGGTTCCATATTTACCTACGAGCAGTACTTC. Translation: CASSLGSIFTYEQYF.

The chain links TRBV18 to TRBJ1-2; D remains ambiguous. CDR3 length: 13 amino acids. Deletions cut 2 bases from V and 7 bases from J, with 11 bases between. Germline V gene sequence: CDR1 KGHSH, CDR2 LQKENI. CDR3 in DNA: TGTGCCAGCTCACCAGAGGGTATTGGTGGCTACACCTTC. It codes for CASSPEGIGGYTF.

This clone was recorded at least ten times. The chain joins TRBV6-1 to TRBJ2-7, with 8 bases matching TRBD1. V was pared by 3 bases and J by 2 bases, with 6 bases of the junction left unmatched. CDR3 length equals 15 residues. Germline V gene data show CDR1 as MNHNS and CDR2 as SASEGT. In DNA, the CDR3 is TGTGCCAGCAGTGATTTAGGACAGGGAACCTACGAGCAGTACTTC. It translates to CASSDLGQGTYEQYF.

The chain joins TRBV19 to TRBJ1-5; D uncertain. Trimming stripped 8 bases from V and 2 bases from J, with 19 bases between. Germline CDR1 is LNHDA and CDR2 is SQIVND (reference sequence). This CDR3 region has 16 residues. The CDR3 region has the DNA TGTGCCAGTCAAAGACGGGTCCAGGTGGGCAATCAGCCCCAGCATTTT. It codes for CASQRRVQVGNQPQHF.

V is TRBV30 and J is TRBJ1-3, with TRBD1 matching over 7 bases. Germline V gene lookup returns CDR1 GTSNPN and CDR2 SVGIG (reference sequence). J gave up 3 bases and V 4 bases, and 12 bases lay outside the gene matches. CDR3 length: 16 residues. The CDR3 region is CAWTYDRAFLGNTIYF. The DNA for the CDR3 is TGTGCCTGGACCTATGACAGGGCCTTTCTTGGAAACACCATATATTTT. The entire variable domain, with the rest obtained from reference TRBV30 and TRBJ1-3, is as follows: SQTIHQWPATLVQPVGSPLSLECTVEGTSNPNLYWYRQAAGRGLQLLFYSVGIGQISSEVPQNLSASRPQDRQFILSSKKLLLSDSGFYLCAWTYDRAFLGNTIYFGEGSWLTVV.

This chain connects TRBV5-4 to TRBJ1-2; tentative D call: TRBD1 (5 bases). The CDR3 consists of 15 residues. From germline, CDR1 is SGHNT and CDR2 YYREEE (reference sequence). V lost 1 base and J 7 bases, leaving 17 bases between the germline ends. The CDR3 DNA reads as TGTGCCAGCAGCTTGATTCTGGGGGGTTGGCTTGGCTACACCTTC. Residues: CASSLILGGWLGYTF.

The chain is built from TRBV7-9 and TRBJ1-2; 9 positions agree with TRBD1. Germline CDR1 SEHNR, CDR2 FQNEAQ (reference sequence). V shed 5 bases, J shed 4 bases, and the junction held 5 bases outside the gene matches. This CDR3 contains 14 residues. The CDR3 region is CASSPTGGTYGYTF. CDR3 DNA: TGTGCCAGCAGCCCCACAGGGGGCACCTATGGCTACACCTTC.

V is TRBV2 and J is TRBJ2-7; 8 bases match TRBD1. The V gene end was trimmed by 5 bases and the J gene end by 3 bases; junction bases not matched to a gene: 12. Per germline, CDR1 SNHLY and CDR2 FYNNEI. The CDR3 covers 16 residues. The CDR3 sequence is CASSLDRQGSFYEQYF. CDR3 DNA: TGTGCCAGCAGTTTGGACCGACAGGGGTCTTTCTACGAGCAGTACTTC.

The chain couples TRBV6-1 to TRBJ1-6; D is uncertain. The CDR3 totals 16 residues. Germline CDR1 reads MNHNS; CDR2 reads SASEGT. V gave up 4 bases and J gave up 10 bases, with 20 bases separating them. CDR3 protein: CASSGTGVSTRSPLHF. The CDR3, as DNA: TGTGCCAGCAGTGGAACTGGCGTGTCCACGCGATCACCCCTCCACTTT.

J is TRBJ1-2 and V is TRBV5-6, with no clear D. The V end was cut by 0 bases, the J end by 5 bases, with 14 bases between. Per the germline V gene, CDR1 is SGHDT and CDR2 is YYEEEE. The CDR3 runs 15 residues. The CDR3 sequence is CASSLVRITRYGYTF. CDR3 bases: TGTGCCAGCAGCTTGGTTCGGATTACTAGATATGGCTACACCTTC. Supplemented by reference TRBV5-6 and TRBJ1-2, the full variable domain reads DAGVTQSPTHLIKTRGQQVTLRCSPKSGHDTVSWYQQALGQGPQFIFQYYEEEERQRGNFPDRFSGHQFPNYSSELNVNALLLGDSALYLCASSLVRITRYGYTFGSGTRLTVV.

The chain is built from TRBV29-1 and TRBJ2-7, with TRBD1 as a possible D gene (6 bases). Germline V lookup: CDR1 SQVTM, CDR2 ANQGSEA. V dropped 7 bases and J dropped 3 bases, with 13 bases sitting between them. The CDR3 runs to 12 residues. DNA of the CDR3: TGCAGCGCCGGGGACACAAGCTACGAGCAGTACTTC. Translation: CSAGDTSYEQYF.

The CDR3: CAWSVWGVGRSPLHF. As DNA, the CDR3 is TGTGCCTGGAGTGTATGGGGGGTAGGACGTTCACCCCTCCACTTT. The chain combines TRBV30 with TRBJ1-6, with a tentative D call TRBD1 (5 bases). Looked up from germline, CDR1 is GTSNPN and CDR2 is SVGIG (reference sequence). CDR3 size: 15 residues. Trimming left V 0 bases short and J 9 bases short, with 15 bases between.

V is TRBV4-2 and J is TRBJ2-7; perhaps TRBD2 as D (6 bases). V lost 0 bases to trimming and J lost 0 bases, with 12 bases between them. CDR3 size: 16 residues. The germline V gene encodes CDR1 LGHNA and CDR2 YNFKEQ. The CDR3 region is CASSQDRAGFSYEQYF. In nucleotides, the CDR3 is TGTGCCAGCAGCCAAGATCGTGCGGGGTTCTCCTACGAGCAGTACTTC.

The rearrangement joins TRBV6-6 to TRBJ1-2, with a possible D match to TRBD1 (5 bases). CDR3 size: 14 residues. CDR1 and CDR2 from the germline V gene are MNHNY and SVGAGI (reference sequence). Trimming cost V 2 bases and J 8 bases, with 15 bases left between them. This CDR3 reads CASSYRDFAKGYTF. CDR3 DNA sequence: TGTGCCAGCAGTTACCGGGACTTCGCGAAAGGCTACACCTTC.

This clone was picked up a small number of times. V and J are TRBV5-1 and TRBJ2-3; D ambiguous. V was cut by 4 bases and J by 6 bases, with 9 bases left in between. Germline V gives CDR1 SGHRS, CDR2 YFSETQ. This CDR3 is built from 12 residues. CDR3 coding DNA: TGCGCCAGCAGCCCCATGGGGGATACGCAGTATTTT. Encoded protein: CASSPMGDTQYF.

This clone has just one count. V is TRBV19 and J is TRBJ2-7, with 7 bases lining up with TRBD1. The CDR3 spans 16 residues. CDR1 LNHDA and CDR2 SQIVND come from the germline V gene (reference sequence). Losses at the gene ends were 6 bases for V and 2 bases for J; bases not matched to a gene: 13. The CDR3 DNA reads TGTGCCAGTAGCTATTCGCAGCTCGACAGGGCCTACGAGCAGTACTTC. Translating gives CASSYSQLDRAYEQYF.

V and J are TRBV9 and TRBJ1-4, with TRBD1 identical over 7 bases. The CDR3 spans 15 residues. CDR1 SGDLS and CDR2 YYNGEE come from the germline V gene. After removal of 2 bases from V and 7 bases from J, the junction contained 8 bases not matched to a gene. The CDR3 here is CASSVSGTVIEKLFF. The CDR3, as DNA: TGTGCCAGCAGCGTCTCCGGGACAGTAATTGAAAAACTGTTTTTT.

The rearrangement uses TRBV19 and TRBJ1-1, with 8 bases fitting TRBD1. The trim removed 8 bases at V and 5 bases at J, leaving 10 bases unmatched. The CDR3 extends over 14 amino acids. From germline, CDR1 is LNHDA and CDR2 SQIVND (reference sequence). Here the CDR3 reads CASSPTGTGTEAFF. The CDR3 DNA sequence: TGTGCCAGTTCGCCGACAGGGACAGGAACTGAAGCTTTCTTT.

The rearrangement uses TRBV19 and TRBJ2-2; D might be TRBD1 or TRBD2, each matching 5 bases. The ends were cut back, 5 bases at V and 5 bases at J, with 15 bases in the middle. This CDR3 comprises 15 residues. Germline lookup yields CDR1 LNHDA and CDR2 SQIVND (reference sequence). The CDR3 DNA follows: TGTGCCAGTAGTCCCGGGGACGCCACAACCGGGGAGCTGTTTTTT. Residues: CASSPGDATTGELFF. The variable domain in full, with the rest retrieved from reference TRBV19 and TRBJ2-2, is DGGITQSPKYLFRKEGQNVTLSCEQNLNHDAMYWYRQDPGQGLRLIYYSQIVNDFQKGDIAEGYSVSREKKESFPLTVTSAQKNPTAFYLCASSPGDATTGELFFGEGSRLTVL.

In regard to this clone: At the DNA level, this CDR3 is encoded by other sequences in the same sample as well. In nucleotides, the CDR3 is TGTGCCAGTAGCTCCCAGCCTGCAACTAATGAAAAACTGTTTTTT. Translating gives CASSSQPATNEKLFF. The gene calls are TRBV19 and TRBJ1-4; D is uncertain. The germline V gene encodes CDR1 LNHDA and CDR2 SQIVND (reference sequence). V lost 6 bases to trimming and J lost 0 bases, with 11 bases between them. The CDR3 sequence is 15 residues long.

This clone appeared a few times. The chain carries TRBV4-3 and TRBJ1-2; D gene uncertain. This CDR3 has 13 residues. The germline V gene encodes CDR1 LGHNA and CDR2 YSLEER. The ends were cut back, 3 bases at V and 9 bases at J, with 14 bases in the middle. CDR3 region: CASSQELPISYTF. CDR3 in DNA: TGCGCCAGCAGCCAGGAACTCCCTATAAGCTACACCTTC.

The J gene is TRBJ2-3, the V gene TRBV19, with 11 positions matching TRBD2. The V gene's germline CDR1 is LNHDA and CDR2 SQIVND (reference sequence). CDR3 length: 17 residues. V shed 1 base, J shed 1 base, and the junction held 4 bases outside the gene matches. CDR3 residues: CASSIALAGGRTDTQYF. In DNA form, the CDR3 reads TGTGCCAGTAGTATAGCTCTAGCGGGGGGCCGCACAGATACGCAGTATTTT.